Sequencing of this TCR beta chain was carried out in a study of technical replicates of blood from a handful of donors. Here immunoSEQ multiplex PCR was the method, and the copy in TCRdb shows in-frame clones only, minus some. Of 65,000 to 80,000 clones in the sample, 95% were seen once. The sequencing sample was made of T cells isolated from PBMCs. The TCR was taken from a human donor in good health.

The CDR3 sequence: CASSLSTGETQYF. The CDR3 DNA reads TGTGCCAGCTCACTTTCGACGGGGGAGACCCAGTACTTC. This rearrangement joins TRBV18 to TRBJ2-5, with D tentatively TRBD2 (5 bases). Per germline, CDR1 KGHSH and CDR2 LQKENI. Trimming stripped 4 bases from V and 5 bases from J, with 11 bases between. The CDR3 spans 13 residues.